The source of this TCR beta chain is a study of blood T cell repertoires in COVID-19. Study-level background: The analysed material was cDNA or gDNA that came from T cells, B-cell-depleted T cells, or PBMCs.

Libraries were prepared by immunoSEQ multiplex PCR; TCRdb keeps only in-frame clonotypes and omits some of them. The data hold some 270,000 clones, with 70% to 90% observed a single time. The CDR3 contains 12 residues. Germline assignment: CDR1 ENHRY and CDR2 SYGVKD. V was trimmed by 11 bases and J by 0 bases, leaving 11 bases between them. The material sequenced was peripheral blood. This chain uses TRBV10-3 with TRBJ2-7, with D possibly matching TRBD2 (5 bases). The TCR comes from a human donor with COVID-19, enrolled during active disease. The donor label of this sample is uncertain. CDR3 DNA sequence: TGTGCCGCCGCCGGGGACTCCTACGAGCAGTACTTC. Translation gives CAAAGDSYEQYF.